These T cell receptor beta chains were read from a single sample in a study of post-analysis software for immune sequencing data. TCRdb itself ran the PCR reads through MiXCR, one entry per CDR3 protein. The data contain under 900,000 distinct CDR3 sequences, about 57% of them seen just once; the ten biggest clones take up roughly 4.4%. The sequencing sample was made of blood. These TCRs come from a girl aged 10-17 years with multiple sclerosis. CDR3s include the opening cysteine and the closing phenylalanine or tryptophan. Fields, in order: V gene, J gene, CDR3 protein.

>TRBV7-9|TRBJ2-7
CASSFLLDREYGEQYF
>TRBV2|TRBJ2-5
CASSSRTSGSSETQYF
>TRBV27|TRBJ1-1
CASSSGGEDTEAFF
>TRBV4-1|TRBJ1-2
CASSRTVDNYGYTF
>TRBV24-1|TRBJ2-1
CATSDLSTHNEQFF
>TRBV6-5|TRBJ2-7
CANFYEQYF
>TRBV15|TRBJ2-6
CATSRELSSGANVLTF
>TRBV20-1|-
CSGNRGLETQYF
>TRBV4-2|TRBJ1-2
CASSQEFQGGSYTF
>TRBV12-3/TRBV12-4|TRBJ1-2
CASLPGRRYGYTF
>TRBV6-2/TRBV6-3|TRBJ1-2
CASNEQGLYGYTF
>TRBV24-1|TRBJ2-3
CATSAKGRGGTDTQYF
>TRBV7-9|TRBJ2-5
CASSAKGQGAREQYF
>TRBV5-1|TRBJ2-1
CASSFLAGTYNEQFF
>TRBV4-1|TRBJ2-3
CASSPWTGGGDTQYF
>TRBV5-1|TRBJ1-1
CASSGSDRDQTEAFF
>TRBV20-1|TRBJ2-3
CSARDRNTDTQYF
>TRBV2|TRBJ2-7
CASRGTGQSYEQYF
>TRBV5-1|TRBJ2-3
CASSFRAATSTDTQYF
>TRBV11-2|TRBJ2-7
CASSGILTSGAYEQYF
>TRBV12-3/TRBV12-4|TRBJ1-4
CASRPRDRTKDGKLFF
>TRBV29-1|TRBJ1-2
CSVERARGWNGYTF
>TRBV12-5|TRBJ2-7
CASGFGLSSYEQYF
>TRBV7-9|TRBJ1-2
CASSIEPGGYTF
>TRBV6-5|TRBJ2-7
CASSYALGLPGEQYF
>TRBV15|TRBJ2-7
CATSLGTSGTYEQYF
>TRBV18|TRBJ2-1
CASSPAWGRYNEQFF
>TRBV29-1|TRBJ2-7
CSAERGTGYEQYF
>TRBV20-1|TRBJ1-2
CSAAPGALSGYTF
>TRBV15|TRBJ2-3
CATSRYGTSRTDTQYF
>TRBV5-1|-
CASSHLAGGLGEQYF
>TRBV18|TRBJ1-2
CASSPGESYGYTF
>TRBV12-3/TRBV12-4|TRBJ2-3
CASSLMAGSGTQYF
>TRBV10-3|TRBJ2-7
CAISVPGTRAYEQYF
>TRBV29-1|TRBJ1-2
CSAKGKLDYGYTF
>TRBV3-1|TRBJ2-1
CASSHPLGLGGSHHNEQFF
>TRBV15|TRBJ1-5
CATSRVIGQPQHF
>TRBV6-6|TRBJ2-7
CASSSVGRGEQYF
>TRBV20-1|TRBJ2-1
CSARDYMRLDADEQFF
>TRBV5-1|TRBJ2-7
CASSFINFGSPPYEQYF
>TRBV20-1|TRBJ1-1
CSAPRAVRNTEAFF
>TRBV20-1|TRBJ2-1
CSARDLAGDANEQFF
>TRBV5-1|TRBJ2-3
CASSLKSPGADTQYF
>TRBV12-3/TRBV12-4|TRBJ2-1
CASSPSGLAGDENEQFF
>TRBV5-5|TRBJ2-5
CASSLDRIGETQYF